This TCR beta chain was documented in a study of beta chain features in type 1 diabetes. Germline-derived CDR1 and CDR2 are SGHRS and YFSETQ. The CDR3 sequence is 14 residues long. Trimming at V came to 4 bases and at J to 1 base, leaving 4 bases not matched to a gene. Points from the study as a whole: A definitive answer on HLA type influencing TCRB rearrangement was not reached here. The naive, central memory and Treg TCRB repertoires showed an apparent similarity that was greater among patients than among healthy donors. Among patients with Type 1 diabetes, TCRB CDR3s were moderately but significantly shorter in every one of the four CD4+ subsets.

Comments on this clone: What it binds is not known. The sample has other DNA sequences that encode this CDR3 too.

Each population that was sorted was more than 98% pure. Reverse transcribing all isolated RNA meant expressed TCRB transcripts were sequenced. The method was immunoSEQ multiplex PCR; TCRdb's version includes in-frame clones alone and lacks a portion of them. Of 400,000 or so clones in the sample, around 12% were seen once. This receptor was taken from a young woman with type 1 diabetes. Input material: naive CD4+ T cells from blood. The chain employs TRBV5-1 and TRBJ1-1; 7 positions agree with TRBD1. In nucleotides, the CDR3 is TGCGCCAGCAGCCCCGGGACAGCGAACACTGAAGCTTTCTTT. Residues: CASSPGTANTEAFF.